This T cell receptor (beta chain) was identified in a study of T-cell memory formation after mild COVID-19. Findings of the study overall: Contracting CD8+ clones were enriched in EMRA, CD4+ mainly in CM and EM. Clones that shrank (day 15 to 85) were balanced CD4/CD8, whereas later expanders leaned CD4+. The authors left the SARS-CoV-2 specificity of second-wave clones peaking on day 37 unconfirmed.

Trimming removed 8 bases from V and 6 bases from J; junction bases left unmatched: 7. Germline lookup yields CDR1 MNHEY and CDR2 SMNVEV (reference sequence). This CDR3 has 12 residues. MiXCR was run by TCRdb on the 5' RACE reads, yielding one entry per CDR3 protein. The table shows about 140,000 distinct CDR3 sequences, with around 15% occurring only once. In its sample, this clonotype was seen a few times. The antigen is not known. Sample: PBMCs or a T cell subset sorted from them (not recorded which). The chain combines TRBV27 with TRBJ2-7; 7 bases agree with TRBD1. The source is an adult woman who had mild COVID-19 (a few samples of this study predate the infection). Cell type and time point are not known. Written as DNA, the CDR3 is TGTGCCAGCGGAACAGGGGTCATCGAGCAGTACTTC. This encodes CASGTGVIEQYF.